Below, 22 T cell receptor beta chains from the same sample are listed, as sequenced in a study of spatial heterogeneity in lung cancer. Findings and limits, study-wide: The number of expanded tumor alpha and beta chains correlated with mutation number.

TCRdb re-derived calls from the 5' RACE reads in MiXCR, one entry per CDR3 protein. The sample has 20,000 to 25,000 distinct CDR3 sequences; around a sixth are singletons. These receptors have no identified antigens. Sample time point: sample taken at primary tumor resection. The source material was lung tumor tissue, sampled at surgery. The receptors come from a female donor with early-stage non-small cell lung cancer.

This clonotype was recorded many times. As DNA, the CDR3 is TGTGCCAGCAGCGTAGCGGCGAAAGATACGCAGTATTTT. It specifies CASSVAAKDTQYF. The rearrangement uses TRBV9 and TRBJ2-3; D remains ambiguous. The germline gives CDR1 SGDLS, CDR2 YYNGEE. V shed 0 bases and J shed 5 bases, with 7 bases lying between them. The CDR3 consists of 13 residues.

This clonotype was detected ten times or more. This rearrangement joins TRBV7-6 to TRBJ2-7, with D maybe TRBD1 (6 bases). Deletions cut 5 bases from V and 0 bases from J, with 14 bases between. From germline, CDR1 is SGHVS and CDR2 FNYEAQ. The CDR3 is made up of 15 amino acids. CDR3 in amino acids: CASSVRTDNSYEQYF. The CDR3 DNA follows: TGTGCCAGCAGCGTAAGGACAGATAACTCCTACGAGCAGTACTTC. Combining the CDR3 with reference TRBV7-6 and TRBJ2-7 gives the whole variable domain GAGVSQSPRYKVTKRGQDVALRCDPISGHVSLYWYRQALGQGPEFLTYFNYEAQQDKSGLPNDRFSAERPEGSISTLTIQRTEQRDSAMYRCASSVRTDNSYEQYFGPGTRLTVT.

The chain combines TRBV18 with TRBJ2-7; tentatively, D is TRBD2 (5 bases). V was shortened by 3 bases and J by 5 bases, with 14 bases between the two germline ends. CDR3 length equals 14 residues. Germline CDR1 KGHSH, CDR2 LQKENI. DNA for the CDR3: TGTGCCAGCTCACCCCCTACTAGATCGGACGAGCAGTACTTC. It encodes CASSPPTRSDEQYF.

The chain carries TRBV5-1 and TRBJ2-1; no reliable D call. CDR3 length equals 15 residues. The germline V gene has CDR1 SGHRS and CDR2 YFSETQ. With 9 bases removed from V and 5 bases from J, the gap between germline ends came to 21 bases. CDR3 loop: CATRKRPNKDNEQFF. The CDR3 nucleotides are TGCGCCACCCGGAAGAGACCAAACAAGGACAATGAGCAGTTCTTC.

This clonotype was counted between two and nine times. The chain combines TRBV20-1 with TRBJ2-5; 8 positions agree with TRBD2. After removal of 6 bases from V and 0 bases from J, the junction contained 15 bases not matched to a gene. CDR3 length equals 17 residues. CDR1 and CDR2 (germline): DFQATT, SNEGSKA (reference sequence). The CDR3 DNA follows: TGCAGTGCATTGAGGCCTCGGGGCGGGAGGAACCAAGAGACCCAGTACTTC. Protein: CSALRPRGGRNQETQYF.

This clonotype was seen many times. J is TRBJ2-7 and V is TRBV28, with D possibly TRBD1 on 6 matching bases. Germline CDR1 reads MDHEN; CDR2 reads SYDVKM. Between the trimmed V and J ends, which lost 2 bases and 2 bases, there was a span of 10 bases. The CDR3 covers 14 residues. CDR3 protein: CASSLGQPPYEQYF. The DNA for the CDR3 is TGTGCCAGCAGTTTAGGACAGCCTCCCTACGAGCAGTACTTC.

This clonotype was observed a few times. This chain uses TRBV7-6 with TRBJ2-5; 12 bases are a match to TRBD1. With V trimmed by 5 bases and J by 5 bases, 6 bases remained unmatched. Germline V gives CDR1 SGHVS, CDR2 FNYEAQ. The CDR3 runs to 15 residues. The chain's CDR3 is CASSPWDRGLETQYF. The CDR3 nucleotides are TGTGCCAGCAGCCCGTGGGACAGGGGGCTTGAGACCCAGTACTTC.

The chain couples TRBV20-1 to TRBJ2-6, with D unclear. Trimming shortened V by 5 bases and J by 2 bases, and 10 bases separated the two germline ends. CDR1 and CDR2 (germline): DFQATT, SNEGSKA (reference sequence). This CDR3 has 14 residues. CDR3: CSALQYPGANVLTF. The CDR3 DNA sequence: TGCAGTGCTTTACAGTACCCTGGGGCCAACGTCCTGACTTTC.

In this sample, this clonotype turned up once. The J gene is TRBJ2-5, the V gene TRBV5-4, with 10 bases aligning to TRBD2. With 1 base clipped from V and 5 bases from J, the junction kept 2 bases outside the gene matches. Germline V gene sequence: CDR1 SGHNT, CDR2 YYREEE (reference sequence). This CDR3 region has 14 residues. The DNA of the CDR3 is TGTGCCAGCAGCTTGCAGCGGGAGGGTGAGACCCAGTACTTC. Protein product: CASSLQREGETQYF.

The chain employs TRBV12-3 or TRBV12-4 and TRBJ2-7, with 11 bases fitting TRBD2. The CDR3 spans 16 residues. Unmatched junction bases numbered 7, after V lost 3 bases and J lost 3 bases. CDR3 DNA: TGTGCCAGCAGTTTTCCTAGCGGGGGGAAAGTCTACGAGCAGTACTTC. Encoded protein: CASSFPSGGKVYEQYF.

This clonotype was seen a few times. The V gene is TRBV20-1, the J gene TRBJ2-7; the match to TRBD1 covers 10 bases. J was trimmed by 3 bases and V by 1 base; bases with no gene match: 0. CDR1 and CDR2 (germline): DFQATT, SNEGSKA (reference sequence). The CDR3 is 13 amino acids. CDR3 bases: TGCAGTGCTAGAGGGACAGGGGGCTACGAGCAGTACTTC. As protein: CSARGTGGYEQYF.

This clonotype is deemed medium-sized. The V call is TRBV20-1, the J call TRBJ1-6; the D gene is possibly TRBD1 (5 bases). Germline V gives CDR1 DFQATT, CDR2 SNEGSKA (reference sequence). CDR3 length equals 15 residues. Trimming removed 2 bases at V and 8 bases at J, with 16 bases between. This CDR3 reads CSARMGLPGHSPLHF. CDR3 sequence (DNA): TGCAGTGCTAGAATGGGACTCCCGGGGCATTCACCCCTCCACTTT.

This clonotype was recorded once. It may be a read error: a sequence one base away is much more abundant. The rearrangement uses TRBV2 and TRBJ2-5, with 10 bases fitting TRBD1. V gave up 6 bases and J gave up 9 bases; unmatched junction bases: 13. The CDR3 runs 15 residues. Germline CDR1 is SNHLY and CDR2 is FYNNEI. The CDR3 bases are TGTGCCAGCAGGGTTCGACAGGGGGCGCGGGAGTCCCAGTACTTC. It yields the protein CASRVRQGARESQYF. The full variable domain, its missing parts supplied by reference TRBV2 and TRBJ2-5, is EPEVTQTPSHQVTQMGQEVILRCVPISNHLYFYWYRQILGQKVEFLVSFYNNEISEKSEIFDDQFSVERPDGSNFTLKIRSTKLEDSAMYFCASRVRQGARESQYFGPGTRLLVL.

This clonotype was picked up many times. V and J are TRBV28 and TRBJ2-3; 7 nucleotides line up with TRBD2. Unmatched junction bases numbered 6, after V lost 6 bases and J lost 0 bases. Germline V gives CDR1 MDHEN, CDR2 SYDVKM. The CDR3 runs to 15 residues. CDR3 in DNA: TGTGCCAGCAGCGGGGGGTACACTAGCACAGATACGCAGTATTTT. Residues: CASSGGYTSTDTQYF.

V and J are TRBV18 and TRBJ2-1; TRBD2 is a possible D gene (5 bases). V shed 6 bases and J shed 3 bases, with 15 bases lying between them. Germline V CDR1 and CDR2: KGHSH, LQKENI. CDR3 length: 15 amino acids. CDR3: CASSAAESDYNEQFF. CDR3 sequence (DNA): TGTGCCAGCTCCGCAGCGGAAAGCGACTACAATGAGCAGTTCTTC.

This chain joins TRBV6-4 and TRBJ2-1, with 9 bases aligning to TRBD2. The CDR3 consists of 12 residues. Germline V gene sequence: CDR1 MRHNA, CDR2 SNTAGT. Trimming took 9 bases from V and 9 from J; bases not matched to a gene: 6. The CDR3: CASSGRRGEQFF. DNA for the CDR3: TGTGCCAGTAGCGGGAGAAGGGGTGAGCAGTTCTTC.

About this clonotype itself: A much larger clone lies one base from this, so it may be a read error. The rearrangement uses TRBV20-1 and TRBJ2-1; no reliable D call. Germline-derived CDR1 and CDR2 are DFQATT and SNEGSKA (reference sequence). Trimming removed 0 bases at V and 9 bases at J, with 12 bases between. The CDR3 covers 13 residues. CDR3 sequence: CSARDPFGVEQFF. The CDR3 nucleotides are TGCAGTGCTAGAGATCCGTTTGGGGTTGAGCAGTTCTTC.

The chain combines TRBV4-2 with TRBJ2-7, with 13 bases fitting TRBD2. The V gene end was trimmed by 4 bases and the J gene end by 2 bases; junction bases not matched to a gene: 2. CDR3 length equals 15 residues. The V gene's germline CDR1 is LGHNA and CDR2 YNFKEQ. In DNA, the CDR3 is TGTGCCAGCAGCCGCGGGACTAGCGGGGCCTACGAGCAGTACTTC. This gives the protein CASSRGTSGAYEQYF.

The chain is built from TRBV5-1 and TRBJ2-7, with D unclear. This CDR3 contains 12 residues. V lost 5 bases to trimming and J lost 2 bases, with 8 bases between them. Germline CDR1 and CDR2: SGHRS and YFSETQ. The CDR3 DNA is TGCGCCAGCAGTTATGACGCCTACGAGCAGTACTTC. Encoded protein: CASSYDAYEQYF. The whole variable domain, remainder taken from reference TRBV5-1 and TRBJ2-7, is KAGVTQTPRYLIKTRGQQVTLSCSPISGHRSVSWYQQTPGQGLQFLFEYFSETQRNKGNFPGRFSGRQFSNSRSEMNVSTLELGDSALYLCASSYDAYEQYFGPGTRLTVT.

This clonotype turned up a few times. The CDR3: CASSVVGGLTAYNEQFF. In DNA, the CDR3 is TGTGCCAGCAGCGTAGTCGGAGGGCTTACTGCCTACAATGAGCAGTTCTTC. The chain combines TRBV9 with TRBJ2-1; possibly TRBD2 for D (6 bases). The V gene's germline CDR1 is SGDLS and CDR2 YYNGEE. V was clipped by 0 bases and J by 2 bases, with 15 bases between them. The CDR3 extends over 17 amino acids. The variable domain in full, completed from reference TRBV9 and TRBJ2-1, reads DSGVTQTPKHLITATGQRVTLRCSPRSGDLSVYWYQQSLDQGLQFLIQYYNGEERAKGNILERFSAQQFPDLHSELNLSSLELGDSALYFCASSVVGGLTAYNEQFFGPGTRLTVL.

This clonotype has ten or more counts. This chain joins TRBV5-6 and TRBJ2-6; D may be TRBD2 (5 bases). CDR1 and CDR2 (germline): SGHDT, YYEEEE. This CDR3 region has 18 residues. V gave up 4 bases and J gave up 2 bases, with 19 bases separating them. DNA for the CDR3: TGTGCCAGCAGCCAACTACGACTCCGGGGAACTGGGGCCAACGTCCTGACTTTC. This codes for CASSQLRLRGTGANVLTF.

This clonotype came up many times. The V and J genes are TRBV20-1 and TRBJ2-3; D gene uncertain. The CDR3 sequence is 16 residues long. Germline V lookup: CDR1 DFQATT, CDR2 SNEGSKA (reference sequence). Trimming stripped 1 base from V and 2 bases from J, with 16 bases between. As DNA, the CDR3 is TGCAGTGCTAGAGCGGGTCCAGGCGGCCACACAGATACGCAGTATTTT. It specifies CSARAGPGGHTDTQYF.